These 25 T cell receptor beta chains originate from one sample sequenced in a study of human T cells and chemical hapten exposure. Time point defined: pre-sensitization, week 0. The treatment is: therapeutic diphenylcyclopropenone sensitization with weekly scalp DPC. TCRdb reprocessed the RACE reads with MiXCR, giving one entry per CDR3 protein. The sample has tens of thousands of distinct CDR3 sequences; around 9.4% are singletons. The sample was whole blood, taken in connection with sensitization to the hapten diphenylcyclopropenone (DPC). These receptors originate from a woman aged 40-49 years with alopecia areata. Some clones in this sample may be carry-over from other donors' samples.

This clonotype was counted only a few times. The chain joins TRBV30 to TRBJ2-7, with 10 bases identical to TRBD1. V trimming: 3 bases; J trimming: 3 bases; junction bases outside the gene matches: 5. This CDR3 contains 14 residues. Germline-derived CDR1 and CDR2 are GTSNPN and SVGIG (reference sequence). This chain's CDR3 is CAWRTGTGVYEQYF. DNA for the CDR3: TGTGCCTGGAGGACCGGGACAGGGGTCTACGAGCAGTACTTC.

This clonotype was detected many times. The gene calls are TRBV6-5 and TRBJ2-5; D is uncertain. Trimming removed 0 bases from V and 0 bases from J, with 5 bases in between. Germline-derived CDR1 and CDR2 are MNHEY and SVGAGI. The length of the CDR3 is 14 residues. CDR3 in amino acids: CASSYSADQETQYF. In DNA form, the CDR3 reads TGTGCCAGCAGTTACTCGGCAGACCAAGAGACCCAGTACTTC.

The rearrangement links TRBV12-3 or TRBV12-4 to TRBJ1-4; TRBD1 matches 8 bases. With 6 bases clipped from V and 5 bases from J, the junction kept 8 bases outside the gene matches. The CDR3 consists of 15 residues. CDR3 sequence reads: CASSLGQGANEKLFF. The CDR3 DNA reads TGTGCCAGCAGCCTCGGACAGGGAGCGAATGAAAAACTGTTTTTT.

This clonotype was picked up many times. The chain uses TRBV6-6 and TRBJ2-7; D tentatively fits TRBD1 or TRBD2 (6 bases each). This CDR3 is 13 amino acids long. Trimming removed 2 bases at V and 6 bases at J, with 11 bases between. Per germline, CDR1 MNHNY and CDR2 SVGAGI (reference sequence). The DNA for the CDR3 is TGTGCCAGCAGTTACGGGGGGCGCGGCGAGCAGTACTTC. Its protein is CASSYGGRGEQYF.

The table lists this clonotype with many counts. The chain combines TRBV29-1 with TRBJ2-7; 10 bases fit TRBD2. The CDR3 extends over 17 amino acids. The V gene's germline CDR1 is SQVTM and CDR2 ANQGSEA. After removal of 3 bases from V and 5 bases from J, the junction contained 16 bases not matched to a gene. The CDR3 DNA reads TGCAGCGTTGAGTCCCTTGGAGGGAGCGGGGGGGCGGACGAGCAGTACTTC. Protein: CSVESLGGSGGADEQYF.

This clonotype has more than one count but fewer than ten. The chain is built from TRBV15 and TRBJ2-2; 7 bases are shared with TRBD1. The germline CDR1 and CDR2 sequences are LNHNV and YYDKDF (reference sequence). V shed 1 base and J 0 bases; nucleotides not matched to a gene: 2. The CDR3 contains 16 residues. Written as DNA, the CDR3 is TGTGCCACCAGCAGAGCCGGGACAGCGAACACCGGGGAGCTGTTTTTT. Amino acids: CATSRAGTANTGELFF.

This clonotype was recorded at least ten times. This chain links TRBV2 with TRBJ2-7; possible D gene TRBD2, 6 bases. Germline loops: CDR1 SNHLY, CDR2 FYNNEI. Trimming left V 7 bases short and J 7 bases short, with 8 bases between. The CDR3 has 10 residues. For the CDR3, the DNA is TGTGCCAGCAACGGAGGGGAGCAGTACTTC. This codes for CASNGGEQYF.

The gene calls are TRBV29-1 and TRBJ1-1; D is perhaps TRBD1 (6 bases). CDR1 is SQVTM and CDR2 is ANQGSEA in the germline V gene. V gave up 6 bases and J gave up 4 bases, with 12 bases separating them. This CDR3 spans 12 amino acids. The CDR3 nucleotides read TGCAGCGTCGTACAGGGCGTCACTGAAGCTTTCTTT. Its translation is CSVVQGVTEAFF.

There are many counts of this clonotype. DNA for the CDR3: TGTGCCAGCAGTTCGTGGGTCCCTGGAAACACCATATATTTT. It codes for CASSSWVPGNTIYF. The chain recombines TRBV6-2 or TRBV6-3 with TRBJ1-3; D gene uncertain. Germline V gene data show CDR1 as MNHEY and CDR2 as SVGEGT. V lost 4 bases and J 2 bases, leaving 9 bases between the germline ends. The CDR3 runs 14 residues.

This clonotype was observed many times. The chain has TRBV20-1 and TRBJ2-7; 10 bases are a match to TRBD2. CDR1 and CDR2 (germline): DFQATT, SNEGSKA (reference sequence). The J segment lost 3 bases and the V segment lost 2 bases, leaving 7 bases of the junction unmatched. CDR3 length equals 15 residues. The CDR3 DNA reads as TGCAGTGCTAGACCAACCAGCGGGGGGGACTACGAGCAGTACTTC. Amino acid sequence: CSARPTSGGDYEQYF.

This clonotype was counted at least ten times. The chain is built from TRBV28 and TRBJ1-5; 7 nucleotides match TRBD1. This CDR3 has 18 amino acids. Trimming cost V 1 base and J 3 bases; bases outside gene matches: 12. Germline-derived CDR1 and CDR2 are MDHEN and SYDVKM. In nucleotides, the CDR3 is TGTGCCAGCAGTTTATCTAGGGTAGGGACAGAGTACAATCAGCCCCAGCATTTT. The encoded protein is CASSLSRVGTEYNQPQHF.

In its sample, this clonotype was seen many times. V and J are TRBV28 and TRBJ2-7; D is undetermined. Trimming shortened V by 7 bases and J by 7 bases, and 11 bases separated the two germline ends. CDR1 and CDR2 (germline): MDHEN, SYDVKM. CDR3 size: 11 residues. This CDR3 reads CASIHSNEQYF. CDR3 nucleotide sequence: TGTGCCAGCATCCACTCTAATGAGCAGTACTTC. Looking up the rest from reference TRBV28 and TRBJ2-7 gives the full variable domain: DVKVTQSSRYLVKRTGEKVFLECVQDMDHENMFWYRQDPGLGLRLIYFSYDVKMKEKGDIPEGYSVSREKKERFSLILESASTNQTSMYLCASIHSNEQYFGPGTRLTVT.

The rearrangement joins TRBV4-2 to TRBJ1-1, with 7 positions matching TRBD1. From germline, CDR1 is LGHNA and CDR2 YNFKEQ. This CDR3 has 16 amino acids. Losses at the gene ends were 0 bases for V and 2 bases for J; bases not matched to a gene: 6. As DNA, the CDR3 is TGTGCCAGCAGCCAAGATGTGGCAGGGGGTAACACTGAAGCTTTCTTT. Protein product: CASSQDVAGGNTEAFF.

This clonotype was detected only a few times. The V gene is TRBV3-1, the J gene TRBJ2-7; D possibly corresponds to TRBD1 (5 bases). This CDR3 region has 12 residues. The germline V and J ends were trimmed by 0 bases and 6 bases, with 6 bases remaining between them. The germline gives CDR1 LGHDT, CDR2 YNNKEL (reference sequence). The CDR3 DNA sequence: TGTGCCAGCAGCCAAGAGGGGCGCGAGCAGTACTTC. Translated: CASSQEGREQYF.

This clonotype came up many times. The rearrangement joins TRBV7-9 to TRBJ2-7, with unresolved D. V was shortened by 1 base and J by 6 bases, with 7 bases between the two germline ends. In germline, CDR1 is SEHNR, CDR2 FQNEAQ (reference sequence). This CDR3 contains 12 residues. The CDR3 nucleotides are TGTGCCAGCAGCTTAGTTGGCGCCGAGCAGTACTTC. It is translated as CASSLVGAEQYF.

Ten or more counts support this clonotype. The rearrangement links TRBV28 to TRBJ2-7; TRBD1 agrees at 7 bases. This CDR3 region has 15 residues. Germline lookup yields CDR1 MDHEN and CDR2 SYDVKM. V lost 2 bases and J lost 0; bases outside the gene matches: 4. CDR3 loop: CASSLVQGVSYEQYF. CDR3 coding DNA: TGTGCCAGCAGTTTAGTGCAGGGGGTCTCCTACGAGCAGTACTTC.

V gene TRBV4-2 combines with J gene TRBJ2-2, with TRBD2 identical over 11 bases. V gave up 4 bases and J gave up 6 bases; unmatched junction bases: 10. From germline, CDR1 is LGHNA and CDR2 YNFKEQ. The CDR3 is 17 residues long. CDR3 DNA: TGTGCCAGCAGCCTCCAGGGGACTAGCGGAGGGGCCGGGGAGCTGTTTTTT. Protein: CASSLQGTSGGAGELFF.

The rearrangement uses TRBV29-1 and TRBJ1-2, with D possibly being TRBD1 (5 bases). Germline values: CDR1 SQVTM, CDR2 ANQGSEA. Trimming shortened V by 3 bases and J by 3 bases, and 17 bases separated the two germline ends. The CDR3 consists of 15 residues. The DNA of the CDR3 is TGCAGCGTTGATGCCCGGGGCGCTTGGGACTATGGCTACACCTTC. Its protein is CSVDARGAWDYGYTF.

This clonotype was recorded at least ten times. The rearrangement links TRBV10-3 to TRBJ1-5; TRBD1 matches at 9 bases. The J segment lost 6 bases and the V segment lost 0 bases, leaving 12 bases of the junction unmatched. Germline loops: CDR1 ENHRY, CDR2 SYGVKD. The CDR3 spans 18 residues. The CDR3 DNA reads as TGTGCCATCAGTGAGTCATTTACAGGGGGCGCCGGGATTCAGCCCCAGCATTTT. This encodes CAISESFTGGAGIQPQHF.

This clonotype was detected many times. The chain combines TRBV11-2 with TRBJ2-2; D possibly uses TRBD1 or TRBD2 (5 bases each). Germline loops: CDR1 SGHAT, CDR2 FQNNGV. CDR3 size: 15 residues. V dropped 0 bases and J dropped 4 bases, with 9 bases sitting between them. CDR3 sequence: CASSLDRGGTGELFF. DNA of the CDR3: TGTGCCAGCAGCTTAGACCGGGGCGGCACCGGGGAGCTGTTTTTT.

The table lists this clonotype with many counts. The rearrangement uses TRBV7-2 and TRBJ2-3; 7 bases line up with TRBD1. This CDR3 has 16 amino acids. Germline-derived CDR1 and CDR2 are SGHTA and FQGNSA. V was pared by 3 bases and J by 3 bases, with 9 bases of the junction left unmatched. The CDR3: CASSFSTGVGTDTQYF. The CDR3 nucleotides are TGTGCCAGCAGCTTCTCAACAGGGGTTGGGACAGATACGCAGTATTTT.

The chain links TRBV25-1 to TRBJ1-2, with D unclear. The CDR3 spans 12 residues. The V end was cut by 1 base, the J end by 6 bases, with 6 bases between. Germline CDR1 is MGHDK and CDR2 is SYGVNS. The CDR3 is CASSELADGYTF. The CDR3, as DNA: TGTGCCAGCAGTGAATTGGCAGATGGCTACACCTTC.

This chain connects TRBV30 to TRBJ2-2; TRBD1 is a possible D gene (5 bases). In germline, CDR1 is GTSNPN, CDR2 SVGIG (reference sequence). V lost 5 bases and J 0 bases, leaving 10 bases between the germline ends. The CDR3 contains 14 residues. The CDR3 sequence: CAWDRETNTGELFF. In nucleotides, the CDR3 is TGTGCCTGGGACAGAGAAACGAACACCGGGGAGCTGTTTTTT.

This clonotype was counted at least ten times. CDR3: CASSSYIGTDYGYTF. The CDR3 DNA follows: TGTGCCAGCAGCTCCTACATTGGGACAGACTATGGCTACACCTTC. J is TRBJ1-2 and V is TRBV7-9; TRBD1 matches 7 bases. Germline assignment: CDR1 SEHNR and CDR2 FQNEAQ (reference sequence). The CDR3 is made up of 15 amino acids. V lost 4 bases and J lost 3; bases outside the gene matches: 8.

Ten or more counts support this clonotype. The V and J genes are TRBV20-1 and TRBJ2-5; D unresolved. CDR1 and CDR2 (germline): DFQATT, SNEGSKA (reference sequence). Between the trimmed V and J ends, which lost 6 bases and 3 bases, there was a span of 11 bases. This CDR3 has 12 residues. Here the CDR3 DNA reads TGCAGTGCCTCGACACGAAAAGAGACCCAGTACTTC. It yields the protein CSASTRKETQYF.